Shown below are 28 T cell receptor beta chains from a single sample sequenced in a study of T-cell reconstitution after alpha-beta-depleted transplantation in children. Unique molecular identifiers featured in how the TCRbeta library was prepared. MiXCR, applied by TCRdb to the PCR reads, yields one record per CDR3 protein. The table has some 110,000 distinct CDR3 sequences, 10% to 13% seen once; the top ten hold less than 35%. The sample here was PBMCs, taken before TCRalphabeta/CD19-depleted stem cell transplant. The receptors come from a boy aged 2-9 years with acute lymphoblastic leukemia, due to receive a stem cell transplant.

The CDR3 DNA reads as TGTGCCAGCAGTGAAGTGACAGGCGCCTTCTACAATGAGCAGTTCTTC. Translated, it gives CASSEVTGAFYNEQFF. This chain links TRBV2 with TRBJ2-1; the D gene is possibly TRBD1 (6 bases). Trimming took 1 base from V and 3 from J, leaving 13 bases between them. There are 16 residues in the CDR3. Germline assignment: CDR1 SNHLY and CDR2 FYNNEI.

The rearrangement joins TRBV5-4 to TRBJ1-1; 7 positions match TRBD1. V lost 4 bases and J lost 5; bases outside the gene matches: 11. This CDR3 has 15 amino acids. CDR1 SGHNT and CDR2 YYREEE come from the germline V gene (reference sequence). CDR3 in DNA: TGTGCCAGCAGCGGATCGAGACAGGGCACTACTGAAGCTTTCTTT. Amino acids: CASSGSRQGTTEAFF.

In its sample, this clonotype was seen many times. This CDR3 is CASSLGSNWDRDKNIQYF. The CDR3 DNA sequence: TGCGCCAGCAGCTTGGGCTCAAATTGGGACAGGGACAAAAACATTCAGTACTTC. This chain joins TRBV5-1 and TRBJ2-4; TRBD1 matches 9 bases. The CDR3 runs to 18 residues. Germline V gene lookup returns CDR1 SGHRS and CDR2 YFSETQ. The trim removed 0 bases at V and 3 bases at J, leaving 10 bases unmatched.

The chain has TRBV19 and TRBJ2-3, with 16 nucleotides matching TRBD2. V trimming: 5 bases; J trimming: 3 bases; junction bases outside the gene matches: 8. Germline V gene lookup returns CDR1 LNHDA and CDR2 SQIVND (reference sequence). CDR3 length: 18 amino acids. The CDR3 spells CASSLRGLAGGPTDTQYF. The CDR3, as DNA: TGTGCCAGTAGTCTCCGGGGACTAGCGGGAGGGCCAACAGATACGCAGTATTTT.

This clonotype has only a few counts. The V gene is TRBV5-1, the J gene TRBJ2-1; TRBD2 aligns across 7 bases. The CDR3 totals 20 residues. CDR1 and CDR2 (germline): SGHRS, YFSETQ. Losses at the gene ends were 4 bases for V and 0 bases for J; bases not matched to a gene: 19. In DNA, the CDR3 is TGCGCCAGCAGCACAGCAGGGAGTGGCCTGGCGGGAGCCTCCTACAATGAGCAGTTCTTC. Its protein is CASSTAGSGLAGASYNEQFF.

This clonotype occurred a few times. The rearrangement links TRBV28 to TRBJ1-1; 9 bases fit TRBD1. Germline CDR1 MDHEN, CDR2 SYDVKM. The trim removed 6 bases at V and 5 bases at J, leaving 10 bases unmatched. The CDR3 has 15 residues. The CDR3 bases are TGTGCCAGCAGGCCATCACAGGGGGCTAGGACTGAAGCTTTCTTT. It encodes CASRPSQGARTEAFF.

This clonotype was seen a handful of times. V is TRBV15 and J is TRBJ2-3; D is tentatively TRBD1 or TRBD2 (5 bases each). Germline CDR1 and CDR2: LNHNV and YYDKDF (reference sequence). The CDR3 has 15 amino acids. V gave up 0 bases and J gave up 0 bases, with 7 bases separating them. DNA of the CDR3: TGTGCCACCAGCAGAGATTGGGGGAGCACAGATACGCAGTATTTT. It codes for CATSRDWGSTDTQYF. The entire variable domain, with the rest obtained from reference TRBV15 and TRBJ2-3, is as follows: DAMVIQNPRYQVTQFGKPVTLSCSQTLNHNVMYWYQQKSSQAPKLLFHYYDKDFNNEADTPDNFQSRRPNTSFCFLDIRSPGLGDTAMYLCATSRDWGSTDTQYFGPGTRLTVL.

The chain recombines TRBV7-9 with TRBJ1-3, with D perhaps matching TRBD1 (6 bases). The CDR3 has 17 residues. The V end lost 5 bases, the J end lost 0 bases, and 17 bases lay between the germline ends. Germline values: CDR1 SEHNR, CDR2 FQNEAQ (reference sequence). The CDR3 sequence is CASSPTGSTSSGNTIYF. In DNA form, the CDR3 reads TGTGCCAGCAGCCCAACAGGGTCCACATCCTCTGGAAACACCATATATTTT.

CDR3 bases: TGTGCCAGCAGCTCGCGACAGGGCGACACCGGGGAGCTGTTTTTT. Amino acid sequence: CASSSRQGDTGELFF. The chain couples TRBV14 to TRBJ2-2, with TRBD1 matching over 7 bases. The germline V gene encodes CDR1 SGHDN and CDR2 FVKESK. V lost 5 bases, J lost 3 bases, and 6 bases stayed unmatched. The CDR3 sequence is 15 residues long.

The chain is built from TRBV20-1 and TRBJ2-7, with TRBD2 identical over 13 bases. This CDR3 is built from 14 residues. V lost 6 bases and J lost 2; bases outside the gene matches: 4. In germline, CDR1 is DFQATT, CDR2 SNEGSKA (reference sequence). The CDR3 region is CSAEGLAGTYEQYF. The CDR3 DNA reads as TGCAGTGCCGAGGGACTAGCGGGAACCTACGAGCAGTACTTC.

This clonotype was observed at least ten times. V usage is TRBV6-5 and J usage is TRBJ2-1; TRBD1 agrees at 8 bases. The V and J ends lost 4 bases and 4 bases, in that order; junction bases with no gene match: 6. Looked up from germline, CDR1 is MNHEY and CDR2 is SVGAGI. The CDR3 is 15 amino acids. The CDR3 reads CASSFGDRLYNEQFF. The CDR3 DNA is TGTGCCAGCAGTTTTGGGGACAGGCTATACAATGAGCAGTTCTTC.

The sample holds many counts of this clonotype. This rearrangement joins TRBV5-1 to TRBJ2-4, with D perhaps being TRBD1 or TRBD2 (5 bases each). V dropped 0 bases and J dropped 9 bases, with 16 bases sitting between them. Germline V gene lookup returns CDR1 SGHRS and CDR2 YFSETQ. The CDR3 length is 15 residues. The CDR3, as DNA: TGCGCCAGCAGCTTGGATGGGGGAGATTCGGCCATTCAGTACTTC. It yields the protein CASSLDGGDSAIQYF. Looking up the rest from reference TRBV5-1 and TRBJ2-4 gives the full variable domain: KAGVTQTPRYLIKTRGQQVTLSCSPISGHRSVSWYQQTPGQGLQFLFEYFSETQRNKGNFPGRFSGRQFSNSRSEMNVSTLELGDSALYLCASSLDGGDSAIQYFGAGTRLSVL.

This clonotype was seen a handful of times. CDR3 DNA sequence: TGTGCCAGCACCTCCAGTAGGTATGAGCAGTTCTTC. Residues: CASTSSRYEQFF. This chain joins TRBV3-1 and TRBJ2-1; D gene ambiguous. The germline gives CDR1 LGHDT, CDR2 YNNKEL (reference sequence). V lost 7 bases and J lost 8, with 12 bases in between. The CDR3 sequence is 12 residues long.

The chain uses TRBV11-1 and TRBJ2-1; 10 bases align to TRBD2. The V and J ends lost 3 bases and 4 bases, in that order; junction bases with no gene match: 15. CDR3 size: 19 residues. Looked up from germline, CDR1 is SGHAT and CDR2 is FQDESV (reference sequence). The CDR3 protein is CASSLSRAGGVFSYNEQFF. CDR3 bases: TGTGCCAGCAGCTTGTCTCGAGCGGGAGGGGTCTTTTCGTACAATGAGCAGTTCTTC.

This clonotype was seen many times. The rearrangement links TRBV20-1 to TRBJ1-1; 8 bases align to TRBD1. This CDR3 region has 15 residues. J lost 5 bases, V lost 5 bases, and 13 bases had no gene match. The germline gives CDR1 DFQATT, CDR2 SNEGSKA (reference sequence). CDR3 nucleotides: TGCAGTGCTCTTTGGACAGGGACGGTTAGAACTGAAGCTTTCTTT. This encodes CSALWTGTVRTEAFF.

There are a few counts of this clonotype. The chain employs TRBV29-1 and TRBJ1-5; D possibly corresponds to TRBD1 (6 bases). The V gene's germline CDR1 is SQVTM and CDR2 ANQGSEA. The length of the CDR3 is 13 residues. V was trimmed by 4 bases and J by 5 bases, leaving 12 bases between them. In nucleotides, the CDR3 is TGCAGCGTTGCCGGGACACCTTATCAGCCCCAGCATTTT. Its translation: CSVAGTPYQPQHF.

This chain connects TRBV5-1 to TRBJ1-1; no clear D gene. Germline CDR1 SGHRS, CDR2 YFSETQ. The CDR3 runs 13 residues. V shed 5 bases and J shed 5 bases, with 13 bases lying between them. The CDR3 DNA is TGCGCCAGCAGTCCCACCGGGGTGACTGAAGCTTTCTTT. It yields the protein CASSPTGVTEAFF.

This chain joins TRBV6-1 and TRBJ2-1; 9 bases line up with TRBD2. V dropped 5 bases and J dropped 5; count of bases not matched to a gene: 4. The CDR3 runs to 14 residues. Germline V lookup: CDR1 MNHNS, CDR2 SASEGT. This CDR3 is CASSIAGVNNEQFF. CDR3 DNA sequence: TGTGCCAGCAGTATAGCGGGAGTTAACAATGAGCAGTTCTTC.

This clonotype occurred a few times. The CDR3, as DNA: TGTGCCAGCAGCGATGGGCCGGTTCCAGCTTTCTTT. Translated: CASSDGPVPAFF. The V call is TRBV7-2, the J call TRBJ1-1; D gene unclear. The CDR3 is made up of 12 amino acids. Per germline, CDR1 SGHTA and CDR2 FQGNSA. The V and J ends lost 5 bases and 10 bases respectively, with 14 bases between them.

This clonotype was detected only a few times. V and J are TRBV7-2 and TRBJ2-2; D is ambiguous. This CDR3 contains 13 residues. Trimming shortened V by 2 bases and J by 4 bases, and 5 bases separated the two germline ends. CDR1 and CDR2 from the germline V gene are SGHTA and FQGNSA. The CDR3: CASSLSATGELFF. The CDR3 region has the DNA TGTGCCAGCAGCTTAAGTGCCACCGGGGAGCTGTTTTTT.

This clonotype was observed at least ten times. The CDR3 sequence: CSAKDQHPSEQYF. DNA for the CDR3: TGCAGTGCTAAAGACCAGCACCCCTCCGAGCAGTACTTC. The chain combines TRBV20-1 with TRBJ2-7; the D is unclear. The CDR3 contains 13 residues. V was pared by 4 bases and J by 6 bases, with 16 bases between. Looked up from germline, CDR1 is DFQATT and CDR2 is SNEGSKA (reference sequence).

This clonotype was seen a few times. V usage is TRBV20-1 and J usage is TRBJ2-5; 15 nucleotides line up with TRBD2. V lost 5 bases, J lost 1 base, and 2 bases stayed unmatched. The CDR3 runs to 15 residues. CDR1 DFQATT and CDR2 SNEGSKA come from the germline V gene (reference sequence). Written as DNA, the CDR3 is TGCAGTGCTCCGGGACTAGCGGGAGGCCAAGAGACCCAGTACTTC. This gives the protein CSAPGLAGGQETQYF.

This clonotype was counted only a few times. The CDR3 bases are TGCAGTGCTAGAGATGTTACAGGGGGACTAGTCTACGAGCAGTACTTC. Translated: CSARDVTGGLVYEQYF. This chain connects TRBV20-1 to TRBJ2-7, with D possibly being TRBD1 or TRBD2 (8 bases each). Trimming pared 0 bases from V and 3 bases from J, leaving 18 bases between. Germline CDR1 DFQATT, CDR2 SNEGSKA (reference sequence). The CDR3 loop spans 16 amino acids.

This clonotype showed up many times. This chain connects TRBV5-6 to TRBJ1-2, with D uncertain. Trimming removed 4 bases at V and 3 bases at J, with 4 bases between. Germline V gene lookup returns CDR1 SGHDT and CDR2 YYEEEE. The CDR3 extends over 11 amino acids. The CDR3 region is CASSSDYGYTF. The CDR3 coding sequence is TGTGCCAGCAGCAGTGACTATGGCTACACCTTC.

This clonotype appeared many times. J is TRBJ2-7 and V is TRBV12-3 or TRBV12-4; 7 bases line up with TRBD2. The CDR3 sequence is 13 residues long. The V gene end was trimmed by 6 bases and the J gene end by 2 bases; junction bases not matched to a gene: 4. DNA of the CDR3: TGTGCCAGCAGGCGGGAGCGGCCCTACGAGCAGTACTTC. Translating it yields CASRRERPYEQYF.

The chain combines TRBV2 with TRBJ1-1; 9 bases line up with TRBD1. The CDR3 has 16 amino acids. The ends lost 5 bases at V and 1 base at J; junction bases unmatched: 8. The germline V gene has CDR1 SNHLY and CDR2 FYNNEI. CDR3 DNA: TGTGCCAGCAGTAGACAGGGGGTGGGAGGGAACACTGAAGCTTTCTTT. It is translated as CASSRQGVGGNTEAFF.

This clonotype was counted at least ten times. This chain uses TRBV5-5 with TRBJ2-3, with 14 bases fitting TRBD2. The CDR3 covers 16 residues. With 4 bases clipped from V and 4 bases from J, the junction kept 5 bases outside the gene matches. CDR1 and CDR2 (germline): SGHKS, YYEKEE (reference sequence). This chain's CDR3 is CASSQTSGRAADTQYF. In DNA, the CDR3 is TGTGCCAGCAGCCAGACTAGCGGGAGGGCGGCAGATACGCAGTATTTT. The variable domain in full, with the rest retrieved from reference TRBV5-5 and TRBJ2-3, is DAGVTQSPTHLIKTRGQQVTLRCSPISGHKSVSWYQQVLGQGPQFIFQYYEKEERGRGNFPDRFSARQFPNYSSELNVNALLLGDSALYLCASSQTSGRAADTQYFGPGTRLTVL.

This clonotype has more than one count but fewer than ten. The V gene is TRBV13, the J gene TRBJ2-4; D is uncertain. Germline assignment: CDR1 PRHDT and CDR2 FYEKMQ (reference sequence). Trimming took 5 bases from V and 0 from J, leaving 14 bases between them. This CDR3 has 16 amino acids. Here the CDR3 reads CASSPTKQLAKNIQYF. The CDR3 DNA is TGTGCCAGCAGCCCCACAAAACAGTTAGCCAAAAACATTCAGTACTTC.